This T cell receptor (beta chain) derives from a study of neurological immune-mediated disorders. Findings and caveats of the study: None of the CDR3 amino acid sequences in expanded clones turned up in more than one subject, which points to private repertoires in all groups. Repertoires from 18 of 34 multiple sclerosis patients grouped phylogenetically into a related-CDR3 cluster, suggesting a possible signature.

Germline V CDR1 and CDR2: MNHEY, SVGEGT. Deletions cut 2 bases from V and 0 bases from J, with 20 bases between. This CDR3 comprises 18 residues. Unsorted libraries were generated from 2 million PBMCs held at -80 degrees C. This clonotype was counted at least ten times. Its antigen remains unknown. The cDNA was produced through 5'RACE with 10-nucleotide random UMIs. TCRdb used MiXCR to reprocess the 5' RACE reads, holding one entry per CDR3 protein. The sample has 90,000 to 100,000 distinct CDR3 sequences, around 3.3% seen once. The gene calls are TRBV6-2 or TRBV6-3 and TRBJ2-7; maybe TRBD1 (7 bases). This receptor was taken from a woman between 18 and 29 years old with multiple sclerosis. Specimen: PBMCs. The CDR3 reads CASSYDPAAGGSSYEQYF. In nucleotides, the CDR3 is TGTGCCAGCAGTTACGACCCTGCCGCAGGGGGGAGCTCCTACGAGCAGTACTTC.